This T cell receptor beta chain is drawn from a study of graft-versus-host responses after intestinal transplantation. To note about this clone: Its antigen is currently unknown.

CDR3 size: 16 residues. Per the germline V gene, CDR1 is SEHNR and CDR2 is FQNEAQ (reference sequence). The J segment lost 4 bases and the V segment lost 5 bases, leaving 11 bases of the junction unmatched. Here immunoSEQ multiplex PCR was the method, and the copy in TCRdb shows in-frame clones only, minus some. Found here are approximately 85,000 clones, over 85% of them singletons; the top ten hold around 1.1%. The sample in question was unstimulated CD8+ T cells sorted from spleen or lymph node cells, obtained before transplant. This clonotype was sampled from a human donor who was the organ donor for an intestinal transplant. J is TRBJ2-3 and V is TRBV7-9; 8 bases match TRBD2. CDR3 residues: CASSPPRGGAPDTQYF. In nucleotides, the CDR3 is TGTGCCAGCAGCCCGCCTCGGGGGGGGGCCCCAGATACGCAGTATTTT. Full variable domain (outside the CDR3, taken from reference TRBV7-9 and TRBJ2-3): DTGVSQNPRHKITKRGQNVTFRCDPISEHNRLYWYRQTLGQGPEFLTYFQNEAQLEKSRLLSDRFSAERPKGSFSTLEIQRTEQGDSAMYLCASSPPRGGAPDTQYFGPGTRLTVL.